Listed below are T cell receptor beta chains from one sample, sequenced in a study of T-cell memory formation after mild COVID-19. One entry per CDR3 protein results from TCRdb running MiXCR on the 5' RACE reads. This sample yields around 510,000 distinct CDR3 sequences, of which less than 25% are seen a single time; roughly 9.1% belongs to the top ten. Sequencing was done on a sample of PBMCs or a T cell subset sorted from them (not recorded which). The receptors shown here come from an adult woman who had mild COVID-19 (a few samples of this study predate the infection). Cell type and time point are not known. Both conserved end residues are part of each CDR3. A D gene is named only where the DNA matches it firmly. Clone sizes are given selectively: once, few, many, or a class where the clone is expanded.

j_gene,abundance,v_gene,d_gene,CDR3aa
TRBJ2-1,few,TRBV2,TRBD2,CASRSEAGINEQFF
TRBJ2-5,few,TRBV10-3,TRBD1,CAISESMLGQGDWEETQYF
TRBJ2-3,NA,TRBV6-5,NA,CASRIAEGGGSDTQYF
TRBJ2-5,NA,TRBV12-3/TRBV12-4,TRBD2,CASSFSGGPETQYF
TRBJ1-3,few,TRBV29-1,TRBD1,CSVKDRGWENTIYF
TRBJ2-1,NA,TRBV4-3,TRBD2,CASSQGASGVKVQFF
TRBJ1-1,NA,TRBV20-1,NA,CSPTSAVLNTEAFF
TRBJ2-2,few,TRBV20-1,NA,CSASNGNTGELFF
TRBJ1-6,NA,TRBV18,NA,CASSPLDSMHSPLHF
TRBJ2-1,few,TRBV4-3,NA,CASSPFSSGNEQFF
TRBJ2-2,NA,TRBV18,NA,CASSPDRELFF
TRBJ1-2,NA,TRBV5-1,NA,CASRWDRLNYGYTF
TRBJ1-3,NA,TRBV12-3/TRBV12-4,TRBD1,CASSSTGGGNTIYF
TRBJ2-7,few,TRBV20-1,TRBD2,CSAPLAGGDYEQYF
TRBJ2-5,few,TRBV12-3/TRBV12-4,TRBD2,CASSPGRSGGVETQYF
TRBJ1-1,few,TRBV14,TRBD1,CASSLIRGGMNEAFF
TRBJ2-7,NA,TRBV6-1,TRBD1,CASSGTGGTYEQYF
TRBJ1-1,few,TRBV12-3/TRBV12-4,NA,CASSAGPRNTEAFF
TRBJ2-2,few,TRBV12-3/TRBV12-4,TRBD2,CASRYPSGVNTGELFF
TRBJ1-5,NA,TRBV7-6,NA,CASSSLRNQPQHF
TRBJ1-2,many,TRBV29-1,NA,CSVEGRGRYTF
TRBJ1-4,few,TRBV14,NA,CASSQARGFNEKLFF
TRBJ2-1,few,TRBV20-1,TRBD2,CSARGLAGASSRLDEQFF
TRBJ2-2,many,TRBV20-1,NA,CSVLTNTGELFF
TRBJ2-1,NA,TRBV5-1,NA,CASSLAPKGGHNEQFF
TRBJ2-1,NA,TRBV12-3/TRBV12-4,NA,CASSWGGTGHNEQFF
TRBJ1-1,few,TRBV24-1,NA,CATSDFVPGDNSNTEAFF
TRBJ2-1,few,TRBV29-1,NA,CSGTDWLYNEQFF
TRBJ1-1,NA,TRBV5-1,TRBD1,CASSRDRDEAFF
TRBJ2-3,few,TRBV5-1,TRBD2,CASSLARGGNTDTQYF
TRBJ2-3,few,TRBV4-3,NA,CASSQEASRFADTQYF
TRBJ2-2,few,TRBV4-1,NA,CASSHGAWDTGELFF
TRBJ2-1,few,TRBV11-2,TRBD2,CASSGGLARSHDEQFF
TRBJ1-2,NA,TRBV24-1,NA,CATSEPQTGTYGYTF
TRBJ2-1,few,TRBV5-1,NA,CASSLAVEGGGQFF
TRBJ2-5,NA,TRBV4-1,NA,CASSQEPREETQYF
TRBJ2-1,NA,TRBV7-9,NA,CASTMTRPSSYNEQFF
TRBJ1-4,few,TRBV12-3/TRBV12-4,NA,CASTLRTGTNEKLFF
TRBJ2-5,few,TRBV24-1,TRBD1,CATSERDRDQETQYF
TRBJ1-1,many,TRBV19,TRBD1,CASSPGTGGTEAFF
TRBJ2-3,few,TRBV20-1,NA,CSASNWEGDIITDTQYF